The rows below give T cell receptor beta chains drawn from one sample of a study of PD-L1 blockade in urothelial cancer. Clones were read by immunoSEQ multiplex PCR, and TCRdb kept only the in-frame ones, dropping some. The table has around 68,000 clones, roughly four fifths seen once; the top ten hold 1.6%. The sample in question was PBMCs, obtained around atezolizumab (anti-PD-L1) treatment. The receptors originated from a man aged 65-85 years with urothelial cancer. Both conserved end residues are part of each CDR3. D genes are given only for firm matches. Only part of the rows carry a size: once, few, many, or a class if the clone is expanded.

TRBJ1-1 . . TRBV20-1 CSASSGREAFF TGCAGTGCTAGTTCAGGGAGGGAAGCTTTCTTT
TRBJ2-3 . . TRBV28 CASSLVRSGSSDTQYF TGTGCCAGCAGCCTCGTACGGTCCGGGAGTTCAGATACGCAGTATTTT
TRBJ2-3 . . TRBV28 CASSIVESTGTQYF TGTGCCAGCAGCATCGTGGAGTCCACGGGTACGCAGTATTTT
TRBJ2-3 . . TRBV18 CASSPSRGTSTDTQYF TGTGCCAGCTCACCATCCAGGGGGACTAGCACAGATACGCAGTATTTT
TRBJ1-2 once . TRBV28 CASSSTRNRDGTYGYTF TGTGCCAGCAGTTCTACCCGTAACCGGGACGGGACATATGGCTACACCTTC
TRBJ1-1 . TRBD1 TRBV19 CASSMTGGQNTEAFF TGTGCCAGTAGTATGACAGGGGGCCAGAACACTGAAGCTTTCTTT
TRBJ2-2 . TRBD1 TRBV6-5 CASHRGSNTGELFF TGTGCCAGCCACAGGGGGTCGAACACCGGGGAGCTGTTTTTT
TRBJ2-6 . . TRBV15 CATSRDPSSGANVLTF TGTGCCACCAGCAGAGATCCGAGTTCTGGGGCCAACGTCCTGACTTTC
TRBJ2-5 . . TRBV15 CATSLPGSDQETQYF TGTGCCACCAGCTTACCCGGGTCCGACCAAGAGACCCAGTACTTC
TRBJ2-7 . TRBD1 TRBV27 CASSYRGSNEQYF TGTGCCAGCAGTTACAGGGGATCTAACGAGCAGTACTTC
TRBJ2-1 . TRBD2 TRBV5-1 CASSLGGGSSYNEQFF TGCGCCAGCAGCTTGGGGGGCGGGAGCTCCTACAATGAGCAGTTCTTC
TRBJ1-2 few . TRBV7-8 CASSLEFSRLGGYTF TGTGCCAGCAGCTTAGAATTTTCGCGGTTGGGTGGCTACACCTTC
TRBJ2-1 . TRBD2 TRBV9 CASSVRSAGGSDEQFF TGTGCCAGCAGCGTACGATCGGCGGGAGGGTCGGATGAGCAGTTCTTC
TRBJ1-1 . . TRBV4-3 CASSHRGWITEAFF TGCGCCAGCAGCCACAGGGGTTGGATCACTGAAGCTTTCTTT
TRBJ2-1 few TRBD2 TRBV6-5 CASSPTEAGAHEQFF TGTGCCAGCAGTCCCACCGAAGCGGGAGCGCACGAGCAGTTCTTC
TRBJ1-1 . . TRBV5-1 CASSLASDTEAFF TGCGCCAGCAGCTTGGCCTCAGACACTGAAGCTTTCTTT
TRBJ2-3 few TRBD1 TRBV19 CASSKDRGIDTQYF TGTGCCAGTAGTAAGGACAGGGGGATCGATACGCAGTATTTT
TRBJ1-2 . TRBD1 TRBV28 CASNPGQGVFNYGYTF TGTGCCAGCAACCCGGGACAGGGCGTATTTAACTATGGCTACACCTTC
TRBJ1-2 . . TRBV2 CASSEVHEGGYTF TGTGCCAGCAGTGAAGTGCATGAGGGTGGCTACACCTTC
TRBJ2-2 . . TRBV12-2 CASRPRVPGTGELFF TGTGCAAGTCGCCCCCGGGTCCCGGGCACCGGGGAGCTGTTTTTT
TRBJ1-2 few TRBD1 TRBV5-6 CASSWTGTKGYTF TGTGCCAGCAGCTGGACAGGGACTAAGGGCTACACCTTC
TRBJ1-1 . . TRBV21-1 CASSKWGVSGSSPAEAFF TGTGCCAGCAGCAAATGGGGGGTGTCAGGGAGCTCACCGGCTGAAGCTTTCTTT
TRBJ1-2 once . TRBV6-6 CASAYDFVSGYTF TGTGCCAGCGCCTACGACTTCGTAAGTGGCTACACCTTC
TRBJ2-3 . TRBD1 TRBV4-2 CASSPLPDRESGNTQYF TGTGCCAGCAGCCCCCTCCCAGACAGGGAGTCTGGGAATACGCAGTATTTT
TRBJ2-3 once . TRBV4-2 CASSSLPTSTDTQYF TGTGCCAGCAGCTCCCTCCCGACTAGCACAGATACGCAGTATTTT
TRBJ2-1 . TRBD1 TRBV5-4 CASGDRGPDNEQFF TGTGCCAGCGGGGACAGGGGCCCAGACAATGAGCAGTTCTTC
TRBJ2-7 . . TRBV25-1 CASSLSYEQYF TGTGCCAGCAGTCTCTCCTACGAGCAGTACTTC
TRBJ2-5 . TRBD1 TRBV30 CAWGQGGETQYF TGTGCCTGGGGACAGGGCGGAGAGACCCAGTACTTC
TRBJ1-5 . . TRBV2 CASSESTYSNQPQHF TGTGCCAGCAGTGAATCCACTTATAGCAATCAGCCCCAGCATTTT
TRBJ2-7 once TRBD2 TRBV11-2 CASSPRTSGRPSYEQYF TGTGCCAGCAGCCCCCGGACTAGCGGGAGGCCTTCCTACGAGCAGTACTTC
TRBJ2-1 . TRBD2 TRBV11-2 CASSFRGSGKINEQFF TGTGCCAGCAGCTTTCGAGGTAGCGGGAAAATCAATGAGCAGTTCTTC
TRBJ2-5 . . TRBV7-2 CASSLQGSAYQETQYF TGTGCCAGCAGCCTTCAGGGGAGTGCGTACCAAGAGACCCAGTACTTC
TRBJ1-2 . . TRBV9 CASSVDPGLVNYGYTF TGTGCCAGCAGCGTAGATCCAGGACTGGTTAACTATGGCTACACCTTC
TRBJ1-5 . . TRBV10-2 CASRGGAAEPQHF TGCGCCAGCAGGGGAGGGGCGGCGGAGCCCCAGCATTTT
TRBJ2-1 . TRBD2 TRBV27 CASSPRGTSGTNEQFF TGTGCCAGCAGTCCAAGGGGGACTAGCGGCACGAATGAGCAGTTCTTC
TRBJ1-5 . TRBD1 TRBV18 CASSETGGNQPQHF TGTGCCAGCTCAGAGACAGGGGGCAATCAGCCCCAGCATTTT
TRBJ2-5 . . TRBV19 CASTPSVSYQETQYF TGTGCCAGTACCCCATCGGTTAGTTACCAAGAGACCCAGTACTTC
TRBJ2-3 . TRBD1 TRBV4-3 CASSQGTGMGTQYF TGCGCCAGCAGCCAAGGGACAGGGATGGGTACGCAGTATTTT
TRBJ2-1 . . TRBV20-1 CSARELRGQFF TGCAGTGCTCGGGAGTTGAGGGGGCAGTTCTTC
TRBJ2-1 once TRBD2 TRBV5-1 CASSLGTSVHEQFF TGCGCCAGCAGCTTGGGGACTAGCGTCCATGAGCAGTTCTTC
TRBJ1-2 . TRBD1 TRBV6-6 CASSPLDQGGYGYTF TGTGCCAGCAGCCCATTGGATCAGGGGGGCTATGGCTACACCTTC
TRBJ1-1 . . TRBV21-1 CAGRLGGETEAFF TGTGCCGGCCGCCTGGGGGGGGAAACTGAAGCTTTCTTT
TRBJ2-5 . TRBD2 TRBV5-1 CASSLVAGVETQYF TGCGCCAGCAGCTTGGTTGCGGGAGTTGAGACCCAGTACTTC
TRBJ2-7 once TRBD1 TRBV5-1 CASSSPTGGKVSSYEQYF TGCGCCAGCAGCTCCCCAACAGGGGGAAAGGTCTCCTCCTACGAGCAGTACTTC
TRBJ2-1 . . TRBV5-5 CASSLDSYNEQFF TGTGCCAGCAGCTTGGACAGTTACAATGAGCAGTTCTTC
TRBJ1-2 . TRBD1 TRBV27 CASSQLPGQGFGYTF TGTGCCAGCAGTCAGCTTCCAGGACAGGGGTTTGGCTACACCTTC
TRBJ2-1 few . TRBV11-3 CASSRGALSRGEEQFF TGTGCCAGCAGCAGGGGCGCCCTCTCCCGTGGCGAGGAGCAGTTCTTC
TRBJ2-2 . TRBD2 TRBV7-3 CASSLHSGVNTGELFF TGTGCCAGCAGCTTACATAGCGGGGTGAACACCGGGGAGCTGTTTTTT
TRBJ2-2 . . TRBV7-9 CASRPGPNTGELFF TGTGCCAGCAGACCAGGGCCGAACACCGGGGAGCTGTTTTTT
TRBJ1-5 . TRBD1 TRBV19 CASRRQGDQPQHF TGTGCCAGTAGGAGACAGGGAGATCAGCCCCAGCATTTT
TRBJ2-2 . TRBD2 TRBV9 CASCKTSGREELFF TGTGCCAGTTGTAAGACTAGCGGGAGGGAGGAGCTGTTTTTT
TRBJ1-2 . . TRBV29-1 CSSLLGGVGGYTF TGCAGCTCCTTACTCGGCGGTGTGGGTGGCTACACCTTC